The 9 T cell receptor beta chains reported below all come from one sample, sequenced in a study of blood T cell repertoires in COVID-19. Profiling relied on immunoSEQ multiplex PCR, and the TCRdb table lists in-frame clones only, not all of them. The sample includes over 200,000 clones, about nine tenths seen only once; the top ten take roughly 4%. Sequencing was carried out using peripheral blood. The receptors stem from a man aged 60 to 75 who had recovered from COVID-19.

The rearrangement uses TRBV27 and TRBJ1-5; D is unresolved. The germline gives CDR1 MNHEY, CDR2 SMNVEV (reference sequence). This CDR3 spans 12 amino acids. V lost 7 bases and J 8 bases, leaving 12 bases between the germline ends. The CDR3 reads CASKMGSEPQHF. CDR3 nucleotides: TGTGCCAGCAAAATGGGCTCGGAGCCCCAGCATTTT.

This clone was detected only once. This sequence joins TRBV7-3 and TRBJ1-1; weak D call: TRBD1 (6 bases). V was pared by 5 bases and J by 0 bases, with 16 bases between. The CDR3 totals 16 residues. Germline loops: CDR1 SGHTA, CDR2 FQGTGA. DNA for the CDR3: TGTGCCAGCAGCCTACAGGGCCGCGCAATGAACACTGAAGCTTTCTTT. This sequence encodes CASSLQGRAMNTEAFF.

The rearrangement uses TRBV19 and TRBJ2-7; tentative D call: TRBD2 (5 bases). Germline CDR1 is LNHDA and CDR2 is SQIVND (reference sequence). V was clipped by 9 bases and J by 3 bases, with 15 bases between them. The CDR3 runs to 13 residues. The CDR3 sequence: CASRAARGYEQYF. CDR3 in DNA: TGTGCCAGCAGAGCGGCACGGGGCTACGAGCAGTACTTC.

The CDR3, as DNA: TGTGCCAGCAGCTGGCTCCGGGACAGGGGGGGCATTCAGTACTTC. Protein sequence: CASSWLRDRGGIQYF. V is TRBV5-8 and J is TRBJ2-4, with 11 bases matching TRBD1. This CDR3 spans 15 amino acids. With V trimmed by 3 bases and J by 9 bases, 8 bases remained unmatched. CDR1 is SGHTS and CDR2 is YDEGEE in the germline V gene.

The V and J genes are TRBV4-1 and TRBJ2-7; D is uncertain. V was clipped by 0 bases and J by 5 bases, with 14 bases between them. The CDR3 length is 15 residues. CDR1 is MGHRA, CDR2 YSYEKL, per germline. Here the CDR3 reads CASSQDRVPLDEQYF. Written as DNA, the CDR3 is TGCGCCAGCAGCCAAGATCGCGTGCCCCTGGACGAGCAGTACTTC.

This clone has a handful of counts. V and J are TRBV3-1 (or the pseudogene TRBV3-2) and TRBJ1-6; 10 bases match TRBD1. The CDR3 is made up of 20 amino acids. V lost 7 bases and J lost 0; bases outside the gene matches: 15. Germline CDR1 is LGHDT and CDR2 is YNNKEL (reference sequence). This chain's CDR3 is CASIILPGQGINSYNSPLHF. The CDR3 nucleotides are TGTGCCAGCATCATTCTCCCGGGACAGGGGATAAACTCCTATAATTCACCCCTCCACTTT.

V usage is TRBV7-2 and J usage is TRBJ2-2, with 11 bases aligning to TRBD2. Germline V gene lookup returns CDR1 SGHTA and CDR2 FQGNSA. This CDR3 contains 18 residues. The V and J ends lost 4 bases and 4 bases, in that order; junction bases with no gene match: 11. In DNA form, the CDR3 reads TGTGCCAGCAGCTCTTACTTACCGGGACTAGCGGTCACCGGGGAGCTGTTTTTT. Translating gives CASSSYLPGLAVTGELFF.

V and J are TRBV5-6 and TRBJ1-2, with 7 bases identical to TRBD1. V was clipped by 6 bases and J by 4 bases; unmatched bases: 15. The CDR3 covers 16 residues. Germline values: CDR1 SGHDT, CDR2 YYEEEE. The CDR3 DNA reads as TGTGCCAGCACTGCCCCCGACAGGGCTATAGGCTATGGCTACACCTTC. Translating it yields CASTAPDRAIGYGYTF.

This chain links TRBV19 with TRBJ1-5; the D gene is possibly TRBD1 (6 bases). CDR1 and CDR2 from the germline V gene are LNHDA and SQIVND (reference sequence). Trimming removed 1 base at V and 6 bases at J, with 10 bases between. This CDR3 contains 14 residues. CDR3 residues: CASSIGQDSQPQHF. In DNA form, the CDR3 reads TGTGCCAGTAGTATAGGACAGGACTCTCAGCCCCAGCATTTT.